The clone carrying this TCR beta chain was counted once. This record belongs to a study of T-cell memory formation after mild COVID-19. Study overall: Most TCR clusters belonged to a single donor.

Via MiXCR, TCRdb re-called the 5' RACE reads, giving one row per CDR3 protein. The sample has roughly 110,000 distinct CDR3 sequences, 13% to 15% seen once. The CDR3 is 14 residues long. V gave up 5 bases and J gave up 4 bases; unmatched junction bases: 8. CDR1 is DFQATT, CDR2 SNEGSKA, per germline (reference sequence). The genes are TRBV20-1 and TRBJ2-7; 10 nucleotides line up with TRBD1. The source of this sequence is a man in his late teens or twenties who had mild COVID-19 (a few samples of this study predate the infection). Cell type and time point are not known. The sequencing sample was made of PBMCs or a T cell subset sorted from them (not recorded which). This CDR3 is CSARPGQGTYEQYF. CDR3 sequence (DNA): TGCAGTGCTCGCCCGGGACAGGGGACGTACGAGCAGTACTTC.